One and the same sample provided the 14 T cell receptor beta chains below, sequenced in a study of T cell changes during pregnancy in multiple sclerosis. Clones were sequenced by immunoSEQ multiplex PCR, and TCRdb holds only the in-frame ones, with some missing. The repertoire holds 64,000 or so clones, with about 96% as singletons. Sequenced material: CD8+ T cells from peripheral blood mononuclear cells, taken after pregnancy. The receptor source for this set is a female donor with multiple sclerosis, enrolled in a pregnancy study.

V usage is TRBV29-1 and J usage is TRBJ2-1, with D tentatively TRBD2 (7 bases). Trimming removed 3 bases at V and 6 bases at J, with 12 bases between. This CDR3 spans 13 amino acids. Germline CDR1 is SQVTM and CDR2 is ANQGSEA. CDR3 in DNA: TGCAGCGTTGACGGGGGGCGCAGCAATGAGCAGTTCTTC. Translated: CSVDGGRSNEQFF.

As to this clone: This sample also contains other DNA sequences that code for the same CDR3. V gene TRBV28 combines with J gene TRBJ2-7; D possibly corresponds to TRBD2 (5 bases). V lost 2 bases to trimming and J lost 3 bases, with 8 bases between them. The CDR3 loop spans 13 amino acids. The germline gives CDR1 MDHEN, CDR2 SYDVKM. The CDR3 region has the DNA TGTGCCAGCAGTTTAGCGGGCAGCTACGAGCAGTACTTC. Protein product: CASSLAGSYEQYF.

This clone was found once. V is TRBV9 and J is TRBJ2-1; 11 bases fit TRBD1. The trim removed 4 bases at V and 3 bases at J, leaving 6 bases unmatched. The germline V gene encodes CDR1 SGDLS and CDR2 YYNGEE. This CDR3 contains 16 residues. The CDR3 DNA follows: TGTGCCAGCAGCCCATCCGGGACAGGGGGCTACAATGAGCAGTTCTTC. Translated: CASSPSGTGGYNEQFF.

The chain uses TRBV28 and TRBJ2-7; perhaps TRBD2 as D (5 bases). This CDR3 region has 14 residues. The V end was cut by 5 bases, the J end by 0 bases, with 11 bases between. CDR1 and CDR2 (germline): MDHEN, SYDVKM. The CDR3 nucleotides read TGTGCCAGCAGTACGTGGGAGTTCTCCTACGAGCAGTACTTC. Translating it yields CASSTWEFSYEQYF.

The rearrangement joins TRBV7-3 to TRBJ2-1; TRBD1 matches 9 bases. Per the germline V gene, CDR1 is SGHTA and CDR2 is FQGTGA. The CDR3 length is 15 residues. With 2 bases clipped from V and 5 bases from J, the junction kept 4 bases outside the gene matches. The CDR3 bases are TGTGCCAGCAGCTTAGAAGGGACAGGGAACAATGAGCAGTTCTTC. Amino acids: CASSLEGTGNNEQFF.

The chain is built from TRBV10-3 and TRBJ2-2; perhaps TRBD1 as D (6 bases). This CDR3 comprises 13 residues. Germline CDR1 reads ENHRY; CDR2 reads SYGVKD. Deletions cut 7 bases from V and 9 bases from J, with 15 bases between. CDR3 region: CAIMDLQGRELFF. CDR3 in DNA: TGTGCCATCATGGACCTACAGGGTCGGGAGCTGTTTTTT.

The chain carries TRBV13 and TRBJ2-3; TRBD2 agrees at 8 bases. The CDR3 length is 14 residues. Germline CDR1 and CDR2: PRHDT and FYEKMQ (reference sequence). Trimming cost V 4 bases and J 5 bases; bases outside gene matches: 5. The CDR3 DNA follows: TGTGCCAGCAGCTCGGGGGGGGAGGGAGATACGCAGTATTTT. Translating it yields CASSSGGEGDTQYF.

The chain employs TRBV6-6 and TRBJ2-5; D is perhaps TRBD2 (6 bases). Germline assignment: CDR1 MNHNY and CDR2 SVGAGI (reference sequence). CDR3 length equals 15 residues. With 4 bases removed from V and 5 bases from J, the gap between germline ends came to 17 bases. The DNA of the CDR3 is TGTGCCAGCAGTTTCACTTGGGAGGCCCGGGAGACCCAGTACTTC. It yields the protein CASSFTWEARETQYF.

The chain carries TRBV9 and TRBJ1-4; perhaps TRBD1 as D (5 bases). The CDR3 has 16 residues. V was pared by 0 bases and J by 3 bases, with 12 bases between. Germline V gene sequence: CDR1 SGDLS, CDR2 YYNGEE. CDR3 amino acids: CASSVEPGGSNEKLFF. As DNA, the CDR3 is TGTGCCAGCAGCGTAGAGCCCGGGGGGTCTAATGAAAAACTGTTTTTT.

The chain couples TRBV4-2 to TRBJ2-5, with 9 bases fitting TRBD2. The J call is doubtful: the DNA matches TRBJ2-7 better. CDR1 and CDR2 from the germline V gene are LGHNA and YNFKEQ. There are 15 residues in the CDR3. CDR3 loop: CASSPLAGNSYEQYF. DNA of the CDR3: TGTGCCAGCAGCCCGCTAGCGGGGAACTCCTACGAGCAGTACTTC.

The genes are TRBV7-8 and TRBJ1-2; D might be TRBD1 (6 bases). CDR1 and CDR2 (germline): SGHVS, FQNEAQ. The CDR3 is made up of 15 amino acids. V shed 5 bases and J shed 3 bases, with 16 bases lying between them. CDR3 DNA sequence: TGTGCCAGCAGCGTTACAGGGAATCTGGACTATGGCTACACCTTC. It translates to CASSVTGNLDYGYTF.

The V gene is TRBV5-6, the J gene TRBJ2-1; D is unresolved. V was cut by 0 bases and J by 0 bases, with 7 bases left in between. CDR1 is SGHDT, CDR2 YYEEEE, per germline. This CDR3 has 15 amino acids. In nucleotides, the CDR3 is TGTGCCAGCAGCTTGGGCGGAAGCTCCTACAATGAGCAGTTCTTC. Its translation: CASSLGGSSYNEQFF.

The CDR3 DNA sequence: TGTGCCAGTAGTTCGGGGACAGACGAGCAGTACTTC. This translates into CASSSGTDEQYF. This chain links TRBV19 with TRBJ2-7; TRBD1 matches 7 bases. V gave up 5 bases and J gave up 5 bases; unmatched junction bases: 3. This CDR3 contains 12 residues. The germline CDR1 and CDR2 sequences are LNHDA and SQIVND (reference sequence).

In DNA, the CDR3 is TGTGCCAGCAGCTTATTTCCTCGGGACAGGGCGAACACCGGGGAGCTGTTTTTT. Its protein is CASSLFPRDRANTGELFF. The V gene is TRBV7-9, the J gene TRBJ2-2, with 9 bases aligning to TRBD1. This CDR3 is built from 18 residues. With V trimmed by 2 bases and J by 0 bases, 7 bases remained unmatched. Germline assignment: CDR1 SEHNR and CDR2 FQNEAQ (reference sequence).